This paragraph reports one TCR beta chain. Its antigen is as yet unknown. This entry is derived from a study of PD-1 blockade in classical Hodgkin lymphoma. For the study at large: Every 2 weeks, patients got 3 mg/kg intravenous nivolumab.

TCRdb's table, derived via immunoSEQ multiplex PCR, lists solely in-frame clones and lacks some. The data contain 110,000 or so clones, more than 70% of them seen just once; the ten biggest clones take up 15% to 20%. As to time point: cycle 4 day 1 (C4D1), after five to seven weeks of nivolumab. Brentuximab vedotin exposure varied, and every patient relapsed after autologous stem cell transplantation. CDR1 and CDR2 (germline): LNHDA, SQIVND (reference sequence). V shed 5 bases and J shed 0 bases, with 8 bases lying between them. CDR3 length equals 14 residues. Study-wide results and caveats: Newly diagnosed patients and complete responders had comparable diversity at baseline. Anyone who began nivolumab under 1 year after ASCT was excluded.

The clonotype comes from a human donor with classical Hodgkin lymphoma. The sample consisted of peripheral blood mononuclear cells (PBMCs), taken before the fourth cycle of nivolumab. The chain is built from TRBV19 and TRBJ1-5; D unclear. The DNA for the CDR3 is TGTGCCAGTAGTGGACTAATTAGCAATCAGCCCCAGCATTTT. Protein product: CASSGLISNQPQHF.